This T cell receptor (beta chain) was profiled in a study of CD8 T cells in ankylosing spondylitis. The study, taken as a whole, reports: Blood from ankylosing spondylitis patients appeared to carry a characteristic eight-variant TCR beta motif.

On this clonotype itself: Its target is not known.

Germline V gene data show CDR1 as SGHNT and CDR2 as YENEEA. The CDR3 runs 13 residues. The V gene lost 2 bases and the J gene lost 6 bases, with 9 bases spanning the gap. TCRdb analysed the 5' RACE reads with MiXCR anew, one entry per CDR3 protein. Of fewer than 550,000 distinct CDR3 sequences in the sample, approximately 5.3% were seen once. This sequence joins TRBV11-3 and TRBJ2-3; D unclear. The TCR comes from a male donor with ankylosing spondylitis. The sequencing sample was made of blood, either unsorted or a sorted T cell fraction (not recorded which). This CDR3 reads CASSLYGSDTQYF. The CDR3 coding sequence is TGTGCCAGCAGCTTATACGGTTCTGATACGCAGTATTTT.